The 27 T cell receptor beta chains below were found in one sample sequenced in a study of blood T cells in healthy people across ages. A second PCR of about 6 to 11 cycles used a sample-barcoded 5' primer and a J-beta primer mix. TCRdb redid the calling of the 5' RACE reads with MiXCR, one entry per CDR3 protein. This sample yields 1.5 million to 2 million distinct CDR3 sequences, of which about 50% are seen a single time; 2.1% belongs to the top ten. The sample taken for sequencing was blood. Every receptor here comes from a woman between 40 and 55 years old in good health.

This clonotype was observed a handful of times. J is TRBJ2-7 and V is TRBV12-3 or TRBV12-4; no definite D call. V was trimmed by 6 bases and J by 1 base, leaving 16 bases between them. The CDR3 runs 15 residues. CDR3 in DNA: TGTGCCAGCAGCCGTCATCCAGCAGGTTCCTACGAGCAGTACTTC. Its protein is CASSRHPAGSYEQYF.

J is TRBJ1-2 and V is TRBV28; 10 positions match TRBD1. CDR3 length: 17 residues. The ends lost 6 bases at V and 3 bases at J; junction bases unmatched: 13. Per the germline V gene, CDR1 is MDHEN and CDR2 is SYDVKM. The CDR3 DNA sequence: TGTGCCAGCAGCTCCAACGGGGGGACAGGGGTCGACTATGGCTACACCTTC. It encodes CASSSNGGTGVDYGYTF.

V is TRBV6-5 and J is TRBJ1-5; D not resolved. The CDR3 length is 15 residues. Between the trimmed V and J ends, which lost 8 bases and 4 bases, there was a span of 18 bases. From germline, CDR1 is MNHEY and CDR2 SVGAGI. In DNA form, the CDR3 reads TGTGCCAGCGGAAACTCGGGCCGCATAAATCAGCCCCAGCATTTT. This gives the protein CASGNSGRINQPQHF.

In its sample, this clonotype was seen a few times. J is TRBJ2-7 and V is TRBV13; 8 nucleotides align to TRBD2. This CDR3 has 15 residues. Germline V gene lookup returns CDR1 PRHDT and CDR2 FYEKMQ (reference sequence). V lost 0 bases, J lost 4 bases, and 5 bases stayed unmatched. CDR3 nucleotide sequence: TGTGCCAGCAGCTTAGGGGCGGGGGGTGCTTACGAGCAGTACTTC. Amino acid sequence: CASSLGAGGAYEQYF.

The table lists this clonotype with many counts. V usage is TRBV7-9 and J usage is TRBJ2-6; TRBD1 agrees at 7 bases. With V trimmed by 5 bases and J by 2 bases, 3 bases remained unmatched. This CDR3 has 15 residues. In germline, CDR1 is SEHNR, CDR2 FQNEAQ (reference sequence). The CDR3, as DNA: TGTGCCAGCAGCGTCGACAGGGCTGGGGCCAACGTCCTGACTTTC. Its translation: CASSVDRAGANVLTF.

The chain joins TRBV5-6 to TRBJ2-6; 9 bases are a match to TRBD1. Per the germline V gene, CDR1 is SGHDT and CDR2 is YYEEEE. This CDR3 contains 17 residues. J was trimmed by 0 bases and V by 4 bases; bases with no gene match: 5. The chain's CDR3 is CASSGGQGHSGANVLTF. CDR3 in DNA: TGTGCCAGCAGCGGGGGACAGGGACACTCTGGGGCCAACGTCCTGACTTTC.

The J gene is TRBJ1-2, the V gene TRBV7-2; TRBD1 matches 7 bases. The V segment lost 5 bases and the J segment 8 bases; nucleotides outside the gene matches: 8. CDR3 length equals 13 residues. In germline, CDR1 is SGHTA, CDR2 FQGNSA. CDR3: CASSPRGQLGYTF. DNA for the CDR3: TGTGCCAGCAGCCCGAGGGGGCAGTTAGGCTACACCTTC. The variable domain in full, completed from reference TRBV7-2 and TRBJ1-2, reads GAGVSQSPSNKVTEKGKDVELRCDPISGHTALYWYRQSLGQGLEFLIYFQGNSAPDKSGLPSDRFSAERTGGSVSTLTIQRTQQEDSAVYLCASSPRGQLGYTFGSGTRLTVV.

This clonotype showed up just a few times. V gene TRBV28 combines with J gene TRBJ2-3, with 7 bases matching TRBD1. J gave up 1 base and V 9 bases, and 7 bases lay outside the gene matches. From germline, CDR1 is MDHEN and CDR2 SYDVKM. This CDR3 is built from 14 residues. CDR3: CASLLDRRTDTQYF. As DNA, the CDR3 is TGTGCCAGTCTCCTGGACAGGCGCACAGATACGCAGTATTTT. The complete variable domain, with remaining parts taken from reference TRBV28 and TRBJ2-3, reads DVKVTQSSRYLVKRTGEKVFLECVQDMDHENMFWYRQDPGLGLRLIYFSYDVKMKEKGDIPEGYSVSREKKERFSLILESASTNQTSMYLCASLLDRRTDTQYFGPGTRLTVL.

The chain carries TRBV9 and TRBJ2-5; the D gene is possibly TRBD1 (6 bases). The CDR3 loop spans 16 amino acids. CDR1 and CDR2 from the germline V gene are SGDLS and YYNGEE. The V end lost 4 bases, the J end lost 1 base, and 17 bases lay between the germline ends. The CDR3 sequence: CASSKRRQAPQETQYF. The CDR3 bases are TGTGCCAGCAGCAAACGACGACAGGCTCCCCAAGAGACCCAGTACTTC.

On this clonotype itself: Possible read error: a much larger clone is one base away. The CDR3 DNA is TGCAGCGTTGAACAGGGTGTTGAGACCCAGTTCTTC. Translation gives CSVEQGVETQFF. This chain connects TRBV29-1 to TRBJ2-1; tentative D call: TRBD1 (5 bases). V was cut by 2 bases and J by 13 bases, with 15 bases left in between. Germline-derived CDR1 and CDR2 are SQVTM and ANQGSEA. This CDR3 region has 12 residues.

V gene TRBV20-1 combines with J gene TRBJ2-7, with D possibly being TRBD1 (5 bases). The J call is doubtful: the DNA matches TRBJ2-5 better. Germline CDR1 is DFQATT and CDR2 is SNEGSKA (reference sequence). CDR3 length: 12 residues. The chain's CDR3 is CRARPQGETQYF. CDR3 bases: TGCAGGGCCAGACCGCAGGGAGAGACCCAGTACTTC.

The chain employs TRBV15 and TRBJ2-1, with D perhaps assigned TRBD1 or TRBD2 (5 bases each). Trimming removed 3 bases from V and 9 bases from J, with 15 bases in between. Germline CDR1 LNHNV, CDR2 YYDKDF (reference sequence). CDR3 length: 14 residues. The CDR3 DNA reads TGTGCCACCAGCAGCTCCGGGACGCATCTTGAGCAGTTCTTC. This gives the protein CATSSSGTHLEQFF.

This clonotype occurred a few times. V and J are TRBV4-2 and TRBJ2-6, with a possible D match to TRBD2 (5 bases). The germline CDR1 and CDR2 sequences are LGHNA and YNFKEQ. V was cut by 7 bases and J by 0 bases, with 13 bases left in between. The length of the CDR3 is 16 residues. The CDR3, as DNA: TGTGCCAGCAACACGATGGGGAGCTCTGGGGCCAACGTCCTGACTTTC. Protein: CASNTMGSSGANVLTF.

The V gene is TRBV6-6, the J gene TRBJ2-1; perhaps TRBD2 as D (5 bases). The CDR3 has 11 residues. V was trimmed by 7 bases and J by 10 bases, leaving 11 bases between them. The germline V gene has CDR1 MNHNY and CDR2 SVGAGI (reference sequence). The CDR3 DNA sequence: TGTGCCAGCACCCTCGGGGTGGAGCAGTTCTTC. It yields the protein CASTLGVEQFF.

This chain joins TRBV28 and TRBJ1-5; a weak D match, TRBD1 (6 bases). V was clipped by 2 bases and J by 1 base, with 12 bases between them. Germline V CDR1 and CDR2: MDHEN, SYDVKM. The CDR3 is made up of 16 amino acids. The DNA of the CDR3 is TGTGCCAGCAGTTTACTACAGGGCGTGAGCAATCAGCCCCAGCATTTT. Its protein is CASSLLQGVSNQPQHF. Using reference TRBV28 and TRBJ1-5 for the parts outside the CDR3, the full variable domain is DVKVTQSSRYLVKRTGEKVFLECVQDMDHENMFWYRQDPGLGLRLIYFSYDVKMKEKGDIPEGYSVSREKKERFSLILESASTNQTSMYLCASSLLQGVSNQPQHFGDGTRLSIL.

This chain joins TRBV18 and TRBJ2-1, with 7 bases identical to TRBD1. After removal of 5 bases from V and 6 bases from J, the junction contained 13 bases not matched to a gene. This CDR3 has 16 residues. The germline V gene encodes CDR1 KGHSH and CDR2 LQKENI. This CDR3 is CASSLQGHPLGNEQFF. For the CDR3, the DNA is TGTGCCAGCTCATTACAGGGGCACCCACTTGGCAATGAGCAGTTCTTC. The variable domain in full, completed from reference TRBV18 and TRBJ2-1, reads NAGVMQNPRHLVRRRGQEARLRCSPMKGHSHVYWYRQLPEEGLKFMVYLQKENIIDESGMPKERFSAEFPKEGPSILRIQQVVRGDSAAYFCASSLQGHPLGNEQFFGPGTRLTVL.

The table lists this clonotype with a few counts. At one boundary the junction diverges from the germline segment, which might be a read error. The chain couples TRBV27 to TRBJ2-1, with 8 bases that match TRBD1. From germline, CDR1 is MNHEY and CDR2 SMNVEV (reference sequence). This CDR3 comprises 15 residues. CDR3 amino acids: CASNLRRQGWNEQFF. The CDR3, as DNA: TGTGCCAGCAATTTAAGGAGACAGGGGTGGAATGAGCAGTTCTTC.

This clonotype was recorded only once. Relative to the germline gene, one junction end is altered; a read error may explain this. This rearrangement joins TRBV28 to TRBJ2-7; TRBD2 agrees at 13 bases. The CDR3 runs to 16 residues. Germline-derived CDR1 and CDR2 are MDHEN and SYDVKM. DNA for the CDR3: TGTGCCGGCAGTGTGGGACTAGCGGGGCCTCGCTCCGAGCAGTACTTC. It specifies CAGSVGLAGPRSEQYF.

The sample holds a few counts of this clonotype. The rearrangement links TRBV20-1 to TRBJ1-2; weak D call: TRBD1 (5 bases). Germline V lookup: CDR1 DFQATT, CDR2 SNEGSKA (reference sequence). V was trimmed by 0 bases and J by 0 bases, leaving 11 bases between them. The CDR3 totals 15 residues. The CDR3: CSARDGGTSNYGYTF. CDR3 in DNA: TGCAGTGCTAGAGATGGGGGGACCTCTAACTATGGCTACACCTTC.

As regards this clonotype: One junction end does not reproduce the germline sequence, and a read error may be involved. This chain connects TRBV14 to TRBJ1-2; a possible D gene is TRBD1 (5 bases). The CDR3 spans 14 residues. Per the germline V gene, CDR1 is SGHDN and CDR2 is FVKESK. The CDR3 here is CAGSQGEGPYGYTF. In DNA, the CDR3 is TGTGCCGGCAGCCAAGGGGAGGGACCCTATGGCTACACCTTC.

The rearrangement uses TRBV9 and TRBJ2-1; D is possibly TRBD2 (6 bases). V lost 3 bases to trimming and J lost 7 bases, with 11 bases between them. Germline V lookup: CDR1 SGDLS, CDR2 YYNGEE. The CDR3 is 13 amino acids. This CDR3 is CASSERAGNEQFF. The CDR3 DNA sequence: TGTGCCAGCAGCGAGAGGGCGGGGAATGAGCAGTTCTTC. Looking up the rest from reference TRBV9 and TRBJ2-1 gives the full variable domain: DSGVTQTPKHLITATGQRVTLRCSPRSGDLSVYWYQQSLDQGLQFLIQYYNGEERAKGNILERFSAQQFPDLHSELNLSSLELGDSALYFCASSERAGNEQFFGPGTRLTVL.

The CDR3 DNA is TGCAGCGTTAAGGTCGGCACAGGGGTTGTTACCGGGGAGCTGTTTTTT. Its translation: CSVKVGTGVVTGELFF. The chain links TRBV29-1 to TRBJ2-2; 7 positions agree with TRBD1. The CDR3 consists of 16 residues. The ends lost 5 bases at V and 5 bases at J; junction bases unmatched: 14. The germline V gene has CDR1 SQVTM and CDR2 ANQGSEA.

This chain connects TRBV15 to TRBJ1-2; tentatively, D is TRBD1 (5 bases). The CDR3 has 13 residues. The germline V gene encodes CDR1 LNHNV and CDR2 YYDKDF (reference sequence). Deletions cut 5 bases from V and 2 bases from J, with 9 bases between. The CDR3 spells CATSDSPNYGYTF. For the CDR3, the DNA is TGTGCCACCAGCGACAGCCCCAACTATGGCTACACCTTC.

The V gene is TRBV6-2 or TRBV6-3, the J gene TRBJ2-3; 7 positions agree with TRBD2. The CDR3 totals 15 residues. Germline CDR1 reads MNHEY; CDR2 reads SVGEGT. J was trimmed by 6 bases and V by 2 bases; bases with no gene match: 8. The CDR3 loop is CASSYEHHGRDTQYF. The CDR3 nucleotides are TGTGCCAGCAGTTACGAGCACCACGGGAGGGATACGCAGTATTTT.

The rearrangement uses TRBV10-3 and TRBJ2-5, with D unclear. This CDR3 region has 16 residues. CDR1 ENHRY and CDR2 SYGVKD come from the germline V gene. V was shortened by 2 bases and J by 4 bases, with 17 bases between the two germline ends. CDR3 in DNA: TGTGCCATCAGTGAGCCAGAAGTCATGACCCCAGAGACCCAGTACTTC. This sequence encodes CAISEPEVMTPETQYF.

There are a few counts of this clonotype. The V gene is TRBV20-1, the J gene TRBJ2-7; TRBD2 is a possible D gene (6 bases). V was cut by 0 bases and J by 6 bases, with 18 bases left in between. The germline CDR1 and CDR2 sequences are DFQATT and SNEGSKA (reference sequence). The CDR3 spans 15 residues. The CDR3, as DNA: TGCAGTGCTAGAGATTTGCCTAGCGAATGGCGCGAGCAGTACTTC. Its protein is CSARDLPSEWREQYF.

The chain carries TRBV18 and TRBJ1-2; D not resolved. The CDR3 has 15 residues. Germline CDR1 KGHSH, CDR2 LQKENI. V lost 5 bases and J 4 bases, leaving 17 bases between the germline ends. CDR3: CASSSEGPASYGYTF. CDR3 nucleotide sequence: TGTGCCAGCTCATCCGAGGGCCCGGCCTCCTATGGCTACACCTTC.